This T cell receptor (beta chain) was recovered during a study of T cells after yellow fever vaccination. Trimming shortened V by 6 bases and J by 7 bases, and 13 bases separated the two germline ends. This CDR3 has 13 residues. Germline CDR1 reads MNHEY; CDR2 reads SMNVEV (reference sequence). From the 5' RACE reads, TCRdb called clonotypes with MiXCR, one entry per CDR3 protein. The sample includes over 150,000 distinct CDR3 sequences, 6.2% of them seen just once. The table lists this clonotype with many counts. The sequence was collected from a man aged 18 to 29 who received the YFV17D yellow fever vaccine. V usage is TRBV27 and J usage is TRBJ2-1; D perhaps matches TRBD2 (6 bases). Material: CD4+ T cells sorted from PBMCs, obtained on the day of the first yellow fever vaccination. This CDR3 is CASSRAGWNEQFF. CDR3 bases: TGTGCCAGCAGCCGTGCGGGGTGGAATGAGCAGTTCTTC.